The present entry profiles one T cell receptor beta chain with its context. Its antigen remains undetermined. Base-call qualities are not available, and no considerably larger clone is one nucleotide away. The sample belongs to a study of blood T cell repertoires in COVID-19 (dated by TCRdb to the early 2020s). Concerning the study at large: Collaborator samples came from the United States, Italy and Spain and covered acute and convalescent phases of COVID-19. The material from the prospective study consisted of cDNA or gDNA derived from T cells, B-cell-depleted T cells, or PBMCs. Deeply sampled blood TCRbeta repertoires from subjects exposed to, actively infected with, or recovered from COVID-19 were included in the dataset. The repertoires were made available in a free public database intended to serve as a resource for research on the immune response to SARS-CoV-2. The samples were drawn from the first 160 participants of the ongoing ImmuneRACE study and from over a thousand subjects provided by 6 global collaborators. Sample metadata almost always included a de-identified subject ID, COVID-19 status, age in years and sex. Where available, HLA class I and class II types were obtained from metadata supplied by the sample provider rather than from assay-based typing.

What the authors observed across the whole study: The quantity of clinical and demographic metadata differed by source and by participant and was supplied without curation.

Collaborating institutions collected whole blood in K2EDTA tubes following their own protocols. Collaborator samples were shipped for TCRbeta analysis as frozen whole blood, isolated PBMCs, or DNA extracted from either sample type. TCRbeta CDR3 regions were amplified from genomic DNA using the immunoSEQ Assay, a bias-controlled multiplex PCR. As for the original processing: The number of nucleated cells in each sample was estimated from the amplification of reference gene primers within the assay. To quantify the absolute abundance of each unique TCRbeta CDR3 rearrangement, sequence reads were collapsed and filtered. For each sample, productive Simpson clonality was calculated as the square root of Simpson's diversity index across productive rearrangements. TCRdb provides this immuneACCESS table in a form limited to in-frame rearrangements. Some clones are lacking; in checked studies, under half of them reflect an unresolved V gene, and why the rest are absent is not known. The V and J calls and clone size come from that table; D and trimming were worked out from the DNA. This sample holds about 120,000 clones; roughly 76% were observed only once. The ten largest clones take up roughly a tenth of the sample.

The V end loses 8 bases and the J end loses 0 bases, and a stretch of 11 bases separates them. CDR1 is given as MNHEY and CDR2 as SVGAGI, both from the germline V gene. The CDR3 has 15 amino acids, counting the end cysteine and phenylalanine. The DNA shown is the 45-base CDR3, in frame from base 1. This chain is built from TRBV6-5 and TRBJ1-6; no D gene can be assigned with confidence. The receptor comes from a human donor in a cohort sampled during active COVID-19. Input material: peripheral blood. The DNA sequence follows: TGTGCCAGCCGCCCAGGCAGCTCCTATAATTCACCCCTCCACTTT. Its translation is CASRPGSSYNSPLHF.